The T cell receptor beta chain described here comes from a study of blood T cell repertoires in COVID-19. Whole-study context: Samples came from the United States, Italy and Spain, spanning acute and convalescent COVID-19.

This CDR3 contains 18 residues. Unmatched junction bases numbered 18, after V lost 11 bases and J lost 2 bases. Germline CDR1 and CDR2: KGHDR and SFDVKD. Repertoires were generated with immunoSEQ multiplex PCR, while TCRdb's copy carries only in-frame clones and drops some. The table has about 170,000 clones, roughly 88% seen once; the top ten hold 9.1%. Input material: peripheral blood. The chain employs TRBV24-1 and TRBJ2-7, with 12 bases lining up with TRBD1. This receptor was identified in a woman older than 75 with active or convalescent COVID-19. DNA of the CDR3: TGTGCCAAACTACGGGACAGGGGGCGCGGGGTCTCCCCCTACGAGCAGTACTTC. Translation: CAKLRDRGRGVSPYEQYF.